This entry describes one T cell receptor beta chain. This sample is drawn from a study of blood T cell repertoires in COVID-19. The overall study: The United States, Italy and Spain provided the acute and convalescent COVID-19 samples. Nucleic acid was either cDNA or gDNA, and it came from T cells, B-cell-depleted T cells, or PBMCs.

This CDR3 region has 15 residues. J gave up 2 bases and V 4 bases, and 6 bases lay outside the gene matches. Per the germline V gene, CDR1 is LNHDA and CDR2 is SQIVND (reference sequence). Original analysis: Researchers report that nucleated cell counts were estimated from reference gene primer amplification. This table comes from immunoSEQ multiplex PCR, and its TCRdb copy is limited to in-frame clones, with some not included. Clone size and V and J calls were adopted from that table, with D and trimming inferred from the DNA. The sample records 100,000 to 150,000 clones, more than 75% being singletons.

The clonotype originates from a human donor in a cohort sampled during active COVID-19. The rearrangement uses TRBV19 and TRBJ2-5, with TRBD1 matching 8 bases. Material: peripheral blood. The CDR3 loop is CASSTRQGTQETQYF. Here the CDR3 DNA reads TGTGCCAGTAGTACACGACAGGGGACTCAAGAGACCCAGTACTTC.